This T cell receptor (beta chain) appears in the sequencing data of a study of blood T cell repertoires in COVID-19. At the level of the study: Sites across the United States, Italy and Spain contributed samples from acute and convalescent COVID-19.

Assay used: immunoSEQ multiplex PCR; TCRdb lists only in-frame clones, some missing. This sample has 250,000 to 300,000 clones, with about 89% found just once. After removal of 6 bases from V and 7 bases from J, the junction contained 9 bases not matched to a gene. CDR3 length: 14 amino acids. Germline CDR1 is ENHRY and CDR2 is SYGVKD. This chain links TRBV10-3 with TRBJ1-2; 9 nucleotides agree with TRBD1. This TCR was recovered from a man aged 40-49 years who had recovered from COVID-19. Sequencing was done on a sample of PBMCs or T cells enriched from blood (not recorded which). CDR3 nucleotide sequence: TGTGCCATCAGCAGAACAGGGGGCTCTGTTGGCTACACCTTC. Translation gives CAISRTGGSVGYTF.